This T cell receptor (beta chain) comes out of a study of T cell responses to AZD1222 COVID-19 vaccine. Across the study: Investigators merged groups given second doses at roughly 4 or roughly 12 weeks. General study points: Within unmutated variant regions lay the reported targets of nearly half of spike-specific TCRs. CD4 TCRs linked to vaccination spanned spike, dominating at 160-218 and 743-854.

Measured with immunoSEQ multiplex PCR; TCRdb has only the in-frame clones, and not every one. Found here are roughly 77,000 clones, roughly 90% of them singletons; the top ten hold over 4.5%. Details on this clone: Its specificity is unknown.

V was trimmed by 3 bases and J by 2 bases, leaving 13 bases between them. This CDR3 has 15 amino acids. Per the germline V gene, CDR1 is SGHTA and CDR2 is FQGTGA. The receptor comes from an adult in good health. The rearrangement joins TRBV7-3 to TRBJ2-5; D not certain. Material: peripheral blood, obtained on day 0 of AZD1222 vaccination. DNA for the CDR3: TGTGCCAGCAGCTTGGTTTCGGGCTCACAAGAGACCCAGTACTTC. It is translated as CASSLVSGSQETQYF.